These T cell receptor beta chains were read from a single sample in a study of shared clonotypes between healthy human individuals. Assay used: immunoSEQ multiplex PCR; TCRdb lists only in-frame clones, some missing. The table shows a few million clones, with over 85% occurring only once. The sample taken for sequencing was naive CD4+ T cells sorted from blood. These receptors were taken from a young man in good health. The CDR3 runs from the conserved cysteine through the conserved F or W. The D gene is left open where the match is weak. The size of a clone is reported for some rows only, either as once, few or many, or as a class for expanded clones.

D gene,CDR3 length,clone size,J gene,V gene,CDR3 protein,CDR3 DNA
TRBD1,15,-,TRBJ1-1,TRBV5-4,CASSVPGQKNTEAFF,TGTGCCAGCAGCGTCCCGGGACAGAAGAACACTGAAGCTTTCTTT
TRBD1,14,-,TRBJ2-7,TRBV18,CASSPGQASREQYF,TGTGCCAGCTCACCGGGACAGGCCTCCCGTGAGCAGTACTTC
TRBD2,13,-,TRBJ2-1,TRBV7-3,CASSRTSVGEQFF,TGTGCCAGCAGCCGGACTAGCGTGGGTGAGCAGTTCTTC
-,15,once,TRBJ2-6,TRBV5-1,CASSLEGSGANVLTF,TGCGCCAGCAGCTTGGAGGGATCTGGGGCCAACGTCCTGACTTTC
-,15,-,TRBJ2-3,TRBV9,CASSVGGFSTDTQYF,TGTGCCAGCAGCGTAGGGGGTTTTAGCACAGATACGCAGTATTTT
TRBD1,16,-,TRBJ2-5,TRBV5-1,CASSLWAGRGQETQYF,TGCGCCAGCAGCTTGTGGGCGGGCAGGGGGCAAGAGACCCAGTACTTC
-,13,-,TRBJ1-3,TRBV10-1,CASSQSTRNTIYF,TGCGCCAGCAGCCAAAGTACCCGAAACACCATATATTTT
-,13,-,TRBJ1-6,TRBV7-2,CASSEIENSPLHF,TGTGCCAGCAGCGAGATCGAAAATTCACCCCTCCACTTT
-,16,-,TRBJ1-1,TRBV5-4,CASSNFKLATNTEAFF,TGTGCCAGCAGCAATTTTAAATTAGCTACGAACACTGAAGCTTTCTTT
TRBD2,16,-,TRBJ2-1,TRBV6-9,CASSYSNREGHHEQFF,TGTGCCAGCAGTTATTCGAACCGGGAGGGCCACCATGAGCAGTTCTTC
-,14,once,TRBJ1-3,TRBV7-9,CASSQSSSGNTIYF,TGTGCCAGCAGCCAATCCAGCTCTGGAAACACCATATATTTT
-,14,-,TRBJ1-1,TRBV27,CASSFRGGGTEAFF,TGTGCCAGCAGTTTCCGCGGGGGGGGCACTGAAGCTTTCTTT
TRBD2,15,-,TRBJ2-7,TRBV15,CATSRVLAGASEQYF,TGTGCCACCAGCAGAGTATTAGCGGGAGCAAGCGAGCAGTACTTC
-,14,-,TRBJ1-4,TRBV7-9,CASSLALPNEKLFF,TGTGCCAGCAGCTTAGCGCTTCCTAATGAAAAACTGTTTTTT
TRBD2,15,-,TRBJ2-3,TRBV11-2,CASSSTGLAGGTQYF,TGTGCCAGCAGCTCTACTGGACTAGCGGGGGGTACGCAGTATTTT
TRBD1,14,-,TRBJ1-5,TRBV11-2,CASSSQGANQPQHF,TGTGCCAGCAGCTCACAGGGGGCCAATCAGCCCCAGCATTTT
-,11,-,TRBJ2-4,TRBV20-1,CSAVAKNIQYF,TGCAGTGCTGTGGCCAAAAACATTCAGTACTTC
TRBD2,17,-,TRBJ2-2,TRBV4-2,CASSQYPGLANTGELFF,TGTGCCAGCAGCCAATACCCGGGACTAGCGAACACCGGGGAGCTGTTTTTT
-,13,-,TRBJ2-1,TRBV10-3,CAIKTAGYNEQFF,TGTGCCATCAAGACAGCCGGGTACAATGAGCAGTTCTTC
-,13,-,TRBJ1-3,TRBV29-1,CSVVIGAGNTIYF,TGCAGCGTTGTTATAGGGGCTGGAAACACCATATATTTT
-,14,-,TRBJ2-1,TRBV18,CASSPADQGTEQFF,TGTGCCAGCTCCCCCGCCGACCAGGGGACTGAGCAGTTCTTC
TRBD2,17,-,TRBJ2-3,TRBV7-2,CASSHRLANRLTDTQYF,TGTGCCAGCAGCCACCGACTAGCCAATCGCCTCACAGATACGCAGTATTTT
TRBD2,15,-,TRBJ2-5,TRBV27,CASSPTSGQGETQYF,TGTGCCAGCAGTCCCACTAGCGGGCAGGGGGAGACCCAGTACTTC
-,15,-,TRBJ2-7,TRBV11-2,CASSLLRHDPYEQYF,TGTGCCAGCAGCTTATTGCGGCACGATCCCTACGAGCAGTACTTC
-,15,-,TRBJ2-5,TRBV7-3,CASSLRAAFQETQYF,TGTGCCAGCAGCTTAAGGGCAGCCTTCCAAGAGACCCAGTACTTC
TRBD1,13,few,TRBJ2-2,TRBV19,CASIRGLTGELFF,TGTGCCAGTATCAGGGGGCTTACCGGGGAGCTGTTTTTT
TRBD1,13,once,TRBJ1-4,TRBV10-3,CASHGDRDGKLFF,TGTGCCTCACACGGGGACAGGGACGGAAAACTGTTTTTT
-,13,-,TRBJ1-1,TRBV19,CASIRDQNTEAFF,TGTGCCAGTATCAGGGACCAGAACACTGAAGCTTTCTTT
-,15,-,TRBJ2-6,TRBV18,CASSPVAVGANVLTF,TGTGCCAGCTCACCCGTAGCGGTTGGGGCCAACGTCCTGACTTTC
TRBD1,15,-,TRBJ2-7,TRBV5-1,CASSLARDRVYEQYF,TGCGCCAGCAGCTTGGCTAGGGACAGAGTCTACGAGCAGTACTTC
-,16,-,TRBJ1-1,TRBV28,CASSNPGAPMNTEAFF,TGTGCCAGCAGTAATCCCGGGGCACCCATGAACACTGAAGCTTTCTTT
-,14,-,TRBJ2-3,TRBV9,CASSVHSSTDTQYF,TGTGCCAGCAGCGTACATAGCAGCACAGATACGCAGTATTTT
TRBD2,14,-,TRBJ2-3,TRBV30,CAWSFPGRAHTQYF,TGTGCCTGGAGTTTTCCCGGGAGGGCCCACACGCAGTATTTT
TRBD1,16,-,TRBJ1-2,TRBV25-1,CASSAEVGTGAYGYTF,TGTGCCAGCAGTGCAGAGGTGGGGACAGGGGCTTATGGCTACACCTTC
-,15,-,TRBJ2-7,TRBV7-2,CASSSHYGIIYEQYF,TGTGCCAGCAGCTCCCACTATGGGATCATATACGAGCAGTACTTC
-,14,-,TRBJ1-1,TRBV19,CASSEGSPWTEAFF,TGTGCCAGTAGTGAGGGGAGTCCGTGGACTGAAGCTTTCTTT
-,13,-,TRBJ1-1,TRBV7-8,CASSPVRGTEAFF,TGTGCCAGCAGCCCTGTGCGGGGCACTGAAGCTTTCTTT
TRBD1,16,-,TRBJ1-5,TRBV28,CASIQDRGKSNQPQHF,TGTGCCAGCATCCAAGACAGGGGGAAAAGCAATCAGCCCCAGCATTTT